This is a list of T cell receptor beta chains from one sample in a study of cytomegalovirus exposure and HLA in healthy donors. Generated by immunoSEQ multiplex PCR, the TCRdb table keeps only in-frame clones and is missing some. This table has more than 80,000 clones, around 80% appearing once. The sequencing input was PBMCs. The receptors here all came from a man in his sixties in good health and CMV-seronegative. CDR3s include the opening cysteine and the closing phenylalanine or tryptophan. D genes are given only for firm matches. Clone sizes are given selectively: once, few, many, or a class where the clone is expanded.

DNA,CDR3,V,J,D,size
TGTGCCAGCACCCCCGGGGGGGACACAGATACGCAGTATTTT,CASTPGGDTDTQYF,TRBV28,TRBJ2-3,TRBD2,NA
TGTGCCAGCAGCCCCTTCGATGAGCAGTTCTTC,CASSPFDEQFF,TRBV11-1,TRBJ2-1,NA,NA
TGTGCCTGGACAGGGGTGATGGGGGAGACCCAGTACTTC,CAWTGVMGETQYF,TRBV30,TRBJ2-5,NA,NA
TGTGCCAGCGTAAGCAACCTCTCTGGAAACACCATATATTTT,CASVSNLSGNTIYF,TRBV7-9,TRBJ1-3,NA,few
TGCGCCAGCAGCAACTTGCCGGGACTGATGATCAATGAGCAGTTCTTC,CASSNLPGLMINEQFF,TRBV5-1,TRBJ2-1,NA,NA
TGCGCCAGCAGCTTGGGGAGAAACACAGATACGCAGTATTTT,CASSLGRNTDTQYF,TRBV5-1,TRBJ2-3,NA,NA
TGTGCCAGCAGCCCTACTAGCGGGGGGGCCTACGAGCAGTACTTC,CASSPTSGGAYEQYF,TRBV7-2,TRBJ2-7,TRBD2,NA
TGTGCCAGCACCCTACTGATGACAGGGGTTTTGGCTGAAGCTTTCTTT,CASTLLMTGVLAEAFF,TRBV5-6,TRBJ1-1,TRBD1,NA
TGTGCCAGCAGCTCTAACAGGGATGACCTAGCGGGCAATCAGCCCCAGCATTTT,CASSSNRDDLAGNQPQHF,TRBV7-9,TRBJ1-5,NA,NA
TGTGCCAGCAGACGACAGGGGGCGCGAGGGGGTTTGGGTGAAGCTTTCTTT,CASRRQGARGGLGEAFF,TRBV2,TRBJ1-1,TRBD1,NA
TGTGCCAGCAGCGGGGGACAGGGGAATTCACCCCTCCACTTT,CASSGGQGNSPLHF,TRBV5-6,TRBJ1-6,TRBD1,NA
TGTGCCAGCAGCTTAATGGGGGGGGAAGCTTTCTTT,CASSLMGGEAFF,TRBV7-2,TRBJ1-1,NA,NA
TGTGCCAGCAGTCGGCGCAGGGATAGCAATCAGCCCCAGCATTTT,CASSRRRDSNQPQHF,TRBV6-5,TRBJ1-5,NA,once
TGCGCCAGCAGCGCGGACAGCTCGAACACTGAAGCTTTCTTT,CASSADSSNTEAFF,TRBV5-1,TRBJ1-1,NA,NA
TGTGCCAGCCAAATTCAGGGGGACTATAATTCACCCCTCCACTTT,CASQIQGDYNSPLHF,TRBV6-1,TRBJ1-6,TRBD1,NA
TGCAGCGTGGGGAGGGACAGGGGCTACGAGCAGTACTTC,CSVGRDRGYEQYF,TRBV29-1,TRBJ2-7,TRBD1,NA
TGTGCCAGTAGTCCAGCGGGGGGGGAATACAATGAGCAGTTCTTC,CASSPAGGEYNEQFF,TRBV19,TRBJ2-1,TRBD2,NA
TGTGCCACCGCAGAGACAGGGAGTTTCACTCCTGGGGCCAACGTCCTGACTTTC,CATAETGSFTPGANVLTF,TRBV5-6,TRBJ2-6,TRBD1,NA
TGTGCCAGCAGTGTTAACGGGGGGCAAGGCACAGATACGCAGTATTTT,CASSVNGGQGTDTQYF,TRBV6-4,TRBJ2-3,NA,NA
TGCAGCGTTGAACCAACAGTCGCAGATACGCAGTATTTT,CSVEPTVADTQYF,TRBV29-1,TRBJ2-3,NA,NA
TGTGCCAGTTCCCGGGACAACCAAGAGACCCAGTACTTC,CASSRDNQETQYF,TRBV28,TRBJ2-5,NA,NA
TGTGCCAGCAGCTTGGTCCCGGGACAGTACAATGAGCAGTTCTTC,CASSLVPGQYNEQFF,TRBV5-5,TRBJ2-1,TRBD1,NA